This T cell receptor beta chain was sequenced in a study of OX40 agonist ivuxolimab in advanced cancers. Study in general: Partial responses were achieved by three patients, one with hepatocellular carcinoma and two with cutaneous melanoma.

Assay used: immunoSEQ multiplex PCR; TCRdb lists only in-frame clones, some missing. Found here are some 58,000 clones, approximately 86% of them singletons; the top ten hold 0.76%. The receptor's source is an adult with an advanced solid tumor such as melanoma, head and neck, liver or kidney cancer. The material sequenced was CD4+ or CD8+ T cells sorted from blood, taken in a trial of the OX40 agonist ivuxolimab.

Written as DNA, the CDR3 is TGTGCCAGCAGGGACAGGGAGGGCACCGGGGAGCTGTTTTTT. Its translation: CASRDREGTGELFF. V is TRBV7-8 and J is TRBJ2-2, with D maybe TRBD1 (8 bases). Germline CDR1 and CDR2: SGHVS and FQNEAQ. CDR3 length equals 14 residues. V lost 6 bases, J lost 4 bases, and 12 bases lay in between.